This TCR beta chain was found in a study of blood T cell repertoires in COVID-19. Study at large: Sources were T cells, B-cell-depleted T cells, or PBMCs; the material itself was cDNA or gDNA.

Clones were sequenced by immunoSEQ multiplex PCR, and TCRdb holds only the in-frame ones, with some missing. The top ten hold roughly 5.6% of the sample, which has around 150,000 clones, over 80% seen once. This clone came up a few times. The source of this sequence is a man between 65 and 85 years old who had been exposed to COVID-19. The sample consisted of PBMCs or T cells enriched from blood (not recorded which).

For the CDR3, the DNA is TGTGCCAGTAGGGTCGGGAACATTCAGTACTTC. Protein product: CASRVGNIQYF. The chain joins TRBV19 to TRBJ2-4; D not certain. Between the trimmed V and J ends, which lost 6 bases and 7 bases, there was a span of 7 bases. The CDR3 spans 11 residues. Germline CDR1 LNHDA, CDR2 SQIVND (reference sequence).